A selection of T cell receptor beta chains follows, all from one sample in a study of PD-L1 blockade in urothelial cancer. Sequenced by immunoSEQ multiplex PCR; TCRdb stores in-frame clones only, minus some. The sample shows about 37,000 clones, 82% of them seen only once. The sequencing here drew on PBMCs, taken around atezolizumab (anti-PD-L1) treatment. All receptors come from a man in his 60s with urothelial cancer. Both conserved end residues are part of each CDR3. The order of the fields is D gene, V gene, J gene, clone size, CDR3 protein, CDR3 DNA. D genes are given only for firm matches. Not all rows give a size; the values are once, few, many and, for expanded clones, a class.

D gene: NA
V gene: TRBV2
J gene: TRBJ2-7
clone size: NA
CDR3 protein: CASSAAGTFQEQYF
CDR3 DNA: TGTGCCAGCAGTGCAGCCGGGACTTTTCAGGAGCAGTACTTC

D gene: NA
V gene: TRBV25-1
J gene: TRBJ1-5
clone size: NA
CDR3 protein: CASSEWERGFNQPQHF
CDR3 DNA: TGTGCCAGCAGTGAATGGGAGCGGGGCTTCAATCAGCCCCAGCATTTT

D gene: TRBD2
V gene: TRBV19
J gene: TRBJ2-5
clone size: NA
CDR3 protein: CASSIGTSGDPQETQYF
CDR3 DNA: TGTGCCAGTAGTATCGGGACTAGCGGCGATCCCCAAGAGACCCAGTACTTC

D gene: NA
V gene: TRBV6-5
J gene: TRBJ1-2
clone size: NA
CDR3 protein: CASSYGSDNYGYTF
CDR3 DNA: TGTGCCAGCAGTTACGGCAGCGATAACTATGGCTACACCTTC

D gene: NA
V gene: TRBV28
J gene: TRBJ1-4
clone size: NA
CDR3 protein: CASSLWQSGEKLFF
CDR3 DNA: TGTGCCAGCAGTTTATGGCAGAGCGGTGAAAAACTGTTTTTT

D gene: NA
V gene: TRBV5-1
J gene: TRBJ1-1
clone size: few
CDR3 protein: CASSLGPGNTEAFF
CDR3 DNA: TGCGCCAGCAGCTTGGGTCCGGGGAACACTGAAGCTTTCTTT

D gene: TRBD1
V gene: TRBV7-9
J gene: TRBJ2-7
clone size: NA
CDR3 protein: CASSLAGQGAYEQYF
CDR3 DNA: TGTGCCAGCAGCTTAGCGGGACAGGGTGCCTACGAGCAGTACTTC

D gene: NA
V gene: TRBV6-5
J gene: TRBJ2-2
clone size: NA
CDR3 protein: CASSYRELSTGELFF
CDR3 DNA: TGTGCCAGCAGTTACCGGGAACTGAGCACCGGGGAGCTGTTTTTT

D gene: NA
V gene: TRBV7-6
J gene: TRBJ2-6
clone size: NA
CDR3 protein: CASSSPTAGTVGANVLTF
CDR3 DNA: TGTGCCAGCAGCTCACCGACGGCAGGAACGGTTGGGGCCAACGTCCTGACTTTC

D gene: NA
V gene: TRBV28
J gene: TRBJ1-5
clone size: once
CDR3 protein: CASRSGNQPQHF
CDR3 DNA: TGTGCCAGCAGATCTGGCAATCAGCCCCAGCATTTT

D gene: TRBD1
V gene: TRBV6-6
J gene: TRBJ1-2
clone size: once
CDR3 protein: CASSYDRGENYGYTF
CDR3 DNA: TGTGCCAGCAGTTACGACAGGGGGGAAAACTATGGCTACACCTTC

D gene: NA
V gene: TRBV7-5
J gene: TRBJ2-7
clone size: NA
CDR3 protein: CARSPDREVYEQYF
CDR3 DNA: TGTGCCAGAAGCCCCGACAGGGAAGTTTACGAGCAGTACTTC